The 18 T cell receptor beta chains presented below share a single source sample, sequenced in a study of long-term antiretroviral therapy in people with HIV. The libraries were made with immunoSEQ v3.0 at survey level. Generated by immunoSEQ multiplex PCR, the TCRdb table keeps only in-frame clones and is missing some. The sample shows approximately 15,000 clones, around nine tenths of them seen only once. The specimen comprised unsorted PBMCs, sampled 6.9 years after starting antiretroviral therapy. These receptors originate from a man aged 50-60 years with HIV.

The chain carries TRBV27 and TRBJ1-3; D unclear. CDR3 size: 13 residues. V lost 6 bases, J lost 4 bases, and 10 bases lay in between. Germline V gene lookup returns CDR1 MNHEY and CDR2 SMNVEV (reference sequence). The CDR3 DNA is TGTGCCAGCAGCGGGATTTCGGGAAACACCATATATTTT. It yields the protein CASSGISGNTIYF.

The DNA for the CDR3 is TGTGCCAGCAGTTACCGGCGAGCGGGAATGTACGAGCAGTACTTC. It encodes CASSYRRAGMYEQYF. The gene calls are TRBV6-5 and TRBJ2-7, with 7 bases aligning to TRBD2. Germline CDR1 is MNHEY and CDR2 is SVGAGI. CDR3 length: 15 amino acids. After removal of 2 bases from V and 4 bases from J, the junction contained 8 bases not matched to a gene.

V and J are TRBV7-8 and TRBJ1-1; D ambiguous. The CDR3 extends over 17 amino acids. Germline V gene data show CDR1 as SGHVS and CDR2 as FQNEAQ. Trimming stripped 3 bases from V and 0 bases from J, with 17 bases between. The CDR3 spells CASSFTLSGRMNTEAFF. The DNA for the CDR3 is TGTGCCAGCAGCTTTACCCTGTCGGGCAGGATGAACACTGAAGCTTTCTTT. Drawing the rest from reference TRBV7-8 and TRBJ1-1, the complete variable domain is GAGVSQSPRYKVAKRGQDVALRCDPISGHVSLFWYQQALGQGPEFLTYFQNEAQLDKSGLPSDRFFAERPEGSVSTLKIQRTQQEDSAVYLCASSFTLSGRMNTEAFFGQGTRLTVV.

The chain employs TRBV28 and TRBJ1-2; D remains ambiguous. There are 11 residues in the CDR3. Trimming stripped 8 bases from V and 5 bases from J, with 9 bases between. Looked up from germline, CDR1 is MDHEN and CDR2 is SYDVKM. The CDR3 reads CASAKFYGYTF. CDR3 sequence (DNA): TGTGCCAGCGCCAAATTTTATGGCTACACCTTC.

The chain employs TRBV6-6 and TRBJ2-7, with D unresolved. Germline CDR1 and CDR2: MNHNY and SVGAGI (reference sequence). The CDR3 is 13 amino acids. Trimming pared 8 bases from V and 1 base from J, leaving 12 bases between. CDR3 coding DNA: TGTGCCAGCCTTGATTTTGGGTCCTACGAGCAGTACTTC. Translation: CASLDFGSYEQYF.

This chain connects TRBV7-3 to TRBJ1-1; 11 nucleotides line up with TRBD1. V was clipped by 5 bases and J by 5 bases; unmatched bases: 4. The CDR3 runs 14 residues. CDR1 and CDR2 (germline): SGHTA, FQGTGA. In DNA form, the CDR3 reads TGTGCCAGCAGCCCCGGGACAGGGGGGACTGAAGCTTTCTTT. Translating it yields CASSPGTGGTEAFF.

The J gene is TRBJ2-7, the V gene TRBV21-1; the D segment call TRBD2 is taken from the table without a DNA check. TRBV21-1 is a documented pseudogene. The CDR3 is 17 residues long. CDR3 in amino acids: CASSKGVTSGRSHEQYF. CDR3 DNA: TGTGCCAGCAGCAAAGGGGTGACTAGCGGGAGGTCCCACGAGCAGTACTTC.

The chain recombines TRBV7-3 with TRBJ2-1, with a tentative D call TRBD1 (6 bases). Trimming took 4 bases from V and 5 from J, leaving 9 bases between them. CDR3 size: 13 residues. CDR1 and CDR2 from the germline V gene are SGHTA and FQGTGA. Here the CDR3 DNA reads TGTGCCAGCAGCTCTGGACAGAACAATGAGCAGTTCTTC. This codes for CASSSGQNNEQFF.

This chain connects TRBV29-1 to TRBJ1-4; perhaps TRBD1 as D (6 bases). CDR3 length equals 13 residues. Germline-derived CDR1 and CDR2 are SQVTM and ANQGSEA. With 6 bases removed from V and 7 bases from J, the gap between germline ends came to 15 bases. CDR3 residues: CSVTGAGSEKLFF. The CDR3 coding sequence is TGCAGCGTGACGGGGGCAGGGAGTGAAAAACTGTTTTTT.

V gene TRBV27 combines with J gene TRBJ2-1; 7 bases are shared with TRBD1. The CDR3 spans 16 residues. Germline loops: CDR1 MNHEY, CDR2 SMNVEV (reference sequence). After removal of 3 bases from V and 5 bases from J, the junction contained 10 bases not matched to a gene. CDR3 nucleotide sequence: TGTGCCAGCAGTTTCTTTGCAGGGGGAACAGACAATGAGCAGTTCTTC. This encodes CASSFFAGGTDNEQFF.

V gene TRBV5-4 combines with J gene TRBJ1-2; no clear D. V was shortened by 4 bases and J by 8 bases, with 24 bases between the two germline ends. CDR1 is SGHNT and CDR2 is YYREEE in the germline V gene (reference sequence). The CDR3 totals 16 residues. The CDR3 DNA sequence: TGTGCCAGCAGCCAGGACGAGGTGGCCTCGAAAGGAGGCTACACCTTC. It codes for CASSQDEVASKGGYTF. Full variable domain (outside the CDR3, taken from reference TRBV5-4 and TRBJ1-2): ETGVTQSPTHLIKTRGQQVTLRCSSQSGHNTVSWYQQALGQGPQFIFQYYREEENGRGNFPPRFSGLQFPNYSSELNVNALELDDSALYLCASSQDEVASKGGYTFGSGTRLTVV.

The CDR3 here is CASSIQGNYEQYF. DNA for the CDR3: TGTGCCAGTAGTATACAGGGAAACTACGAGCAGTACTTC. The chain has TRBV19 and TRBJ2-7, with a weak D call TRBD1 (5 bases). Germline CDR1 LNHDA, CDR2 SQIVND (reference sequence). With 2 bases removed from V and 3 bases from J, the gap between germline ends came to 8 bases. This CDR3 is 13 amino acids long.

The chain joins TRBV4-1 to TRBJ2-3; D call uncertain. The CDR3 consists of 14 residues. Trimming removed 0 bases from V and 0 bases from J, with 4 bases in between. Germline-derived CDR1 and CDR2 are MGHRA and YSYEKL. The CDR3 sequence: CASSQEGSTDTQYF. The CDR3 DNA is TGCGCCAGCAGCCAAGAAGGAAGCACAGATACGCAGTATTTT.

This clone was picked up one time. The CDR3 here is CASSLSSGALNEQFF. CDR3 DNA sequence: TGTGCCAGCAGTTTATCGAGTGGGGCCCTGAATGAGCAGTTCTTC. The rearrangement links TRBV28 to TRBJ2-1; tentative D call: TRBD1 (5 bases). The germline CDR1 and CDR2 sequences are MDHEN and SYDVKM. This CDR3 comprises 15 residues. V lost 1 base, J lost 7 bases, and 14 bases lay in between.

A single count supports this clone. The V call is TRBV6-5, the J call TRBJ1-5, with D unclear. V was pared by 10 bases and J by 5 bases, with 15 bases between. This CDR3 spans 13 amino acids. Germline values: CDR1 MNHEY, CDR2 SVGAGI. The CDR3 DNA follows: TGTGCCACCCGGACCGGGCCTGATCAGCCCCAGCATTTT. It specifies CATRTGPDQPQHF.

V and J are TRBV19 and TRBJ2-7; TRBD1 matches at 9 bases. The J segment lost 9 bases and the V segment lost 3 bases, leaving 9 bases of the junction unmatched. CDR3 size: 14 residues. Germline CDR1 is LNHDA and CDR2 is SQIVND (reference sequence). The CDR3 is CASSIKGTGFAQYF. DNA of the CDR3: TGTGCCAGTAGTATCAAAGGGACAGGGTTCGCGCAGTACTTC.

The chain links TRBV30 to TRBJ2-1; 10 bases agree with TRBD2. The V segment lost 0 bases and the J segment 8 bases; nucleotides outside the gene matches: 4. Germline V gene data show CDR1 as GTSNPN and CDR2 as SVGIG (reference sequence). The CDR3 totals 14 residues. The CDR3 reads CAWSVLAGVDEQFF. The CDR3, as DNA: TGTGCCTGGAGTGTCCTAGCGGGAGTCGATGAGCAGTTCTTC.

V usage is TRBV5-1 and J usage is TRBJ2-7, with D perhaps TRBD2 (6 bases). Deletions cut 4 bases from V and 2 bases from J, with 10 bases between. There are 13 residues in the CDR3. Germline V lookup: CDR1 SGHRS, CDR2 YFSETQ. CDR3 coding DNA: TGCGCCAGCAGCCCGGGACTTACCTACGAGCAGTACTTC. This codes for CASSPGLTYEQYF.